The 30 T cell receptor beta chains presented below share a single source sample, sequenced in a study of blood T cell repertoires in COVID-19. Sequencing used immunoSEQ multiplex PCR; TCRdb keeps in-frame clones, though not all of them. There are around 240,000 clones in the sample; more than 75% occur only once, and approximately 3% lies in the top ten. Sequences were obtained from peripheral blood. All receptors come from a woman in her thirties who had recovered from COVID-19.

The chain has TRBV5-6 and TRBJ2-3; D possibly corresponds to TRBD2 (5 bases). Germline CDR1 SGHDT, CDR2 YYEEEE. The CDR3 is 16 residues long. The V and J ends lost 4 bases and 5 bases respectively, with 20 bases between them. CDR3 amino acids: CASSPPGGARGDTQYF. For the CDR3, the DNA is TGTGCCAGCAGCCCCCCAGGTGGAGCCCGGGGAGATACGCAGTATTTT.

The genes are TRBV27 and TRBJ2-7, with D maybe TRBD1 (6 bases). Germline V gene sequence: CDR1 MNHEY, CDR2 SMNVEV (reference sequence). V lost 5 bases and J lost 5, with 19 bases in between. The CDR3 extends over 15 amino acids. The CDR3 spells CASSPLGAGVNEQYF. In nucleotides, the CDR3 is TGTGCCAGCAGTCCCCTGGGGGCAGGGGTGAACGAGCAGTACTTC.

V gene TRBV5-1 combines with J gene TRBJ1-1, with TRBD1 matching 7 bases. CDR3 size: 14 residues. Germline lookup yields CDR1 SGHRS and CDR2 YFSETQ. V lost 6 bases and J lost 5; bases outside the gene matches: 10. CDR3 sequence reads: CASTQGGEITEAFF. The CDR3 DNA reads TGCGCCAGCACCCAGGGGGGCGAAATTACTGAAGCTTTCTTT.

This chain links TRBV7-2 with TRBJ1-2, with D hard to call. V was clipped by 1 base and J by 3 bases, with 6 bases between them. Germline V CDR1 and CDR2: SGHTA, FQGNSA. The CDR3 length is 13 residues. The CDR3 nucleotides read TGTGCCAGCAGCTTAGACAGTTACTATGGCTACACCTTC. Amino acids: CASSLDSYYGYTF.

This rearrangement joins TRBV6-1 to TRBJ1-4, with 10 bases aligning to TRBD1. Germline CDR1 reads MNHNS; CDR2 reads SASEGT. The CDR3 spans 15 residues. V was pared by 3 bases and J by 8 bases, with 6 bases of the junction left unmatched. The CDR3 loop reads CASSEGTGVGEKLFF. In nucleotides, the CDR3 is TGTGCCAGCAGTGAGGGGACAGGGGTAGGCGAAAAACTGTTTTTT.

The chain carries TRBV11-3 and TRBJ1-4; 11 positions agree with TRBD1. J gave up 4 bases and V 4 bases, and 8 bases lay outside the gene matches. The CDR3 is 17 amino acids. Per germline, CDR1 SGHNT and CDR2 YENEEA. CDR3 sequence: CASSSGTGGVGNEKLFF. The DNA for the CDR3 is TGTGCCAGCAGCTCCGGGACAGGGGGTGTCGGTAATGAAAAACTGTTTTTT. Full variable domain (outside the CDR3, taken from reference TRBV11-3 and TRBJ1-4): EAGVVQSPRYKIIEKKQPVAFWCNPISGHNTLYWYLQNLGQGPELLIRYENEEAVDDSQLPKDRFSAERLKGVDSTLKIQPAELGDSAVYLCASSSGTGGVGNEKLFFGSGTQLSVL.

This clone is a singleton in its sample. Written as DNA, the CDR3 is TGTGCCAGCAGTTTAAAAGAGGCTAACGAGCAGTACTTC. This codes for CASSLKEANEQYF. The chain is built from TRBV27 and TRBJ2-7; D not resolved. Deletions cut 2 bases from V and 5 bases from J, with 10 bases between. The length of the CDR3 is 13 residues. Germline CDR1 reads MNHEY; CDR2 reads SMNVEV (reference sequence).

The chain joins TRBV4-2 to TRBJ2-1, with 11 positions matching TRBD2. Germline loops: CDR1 LGHNA, CDR2 YNFKEQ. V shed 0 bases, J shed 6 bases, and the junction held 7 bases outside the gene matches. This CDR3 has 17 residues. As DNA, the CDR3 is TGTGCCAGCAGCCAAGATAGAGCTAGCGGGGGGCCCAATGAGCAGTTCTTC. This codes for CASSQDRASGGPNEQFF.

On this clone: This CDR3 is also generated by other DNA sequences in the sample. The chain employs TRBV2 and TRBJ1-1; no firm D call. The V gene's germline CDR1 is SNHLY and CDR2 FYNNEI. The CDR3 loop spans 13 amino acids. V lost 4 bases and J lost 1, with 7 bases in between. In DNA form, the CDR3 reads TGTGCCAGCAGTGTTGACAAGAACACTGAAGCTTTCTTT. Translated: CASSVDKNTEAFF.

This chain joins TRBV2 and TRBJ1-2; weak D call: TRBD1 (6 bases). The ends were cut back, 2 bases at V and 6 bases at J, with 13 bases in the middle. CDR1 and CDR2 from the germline V gene are SNHLY and FYNNEI. The CDR3 is 14 amino acids. CDR3 in amino acids: CASSENRDADGYTF. In DNA, the CDR3 is TGTGCCAGCAGTGAAAACAGGGACGCCGATGGCTACACCTTC.

This chain links TRBV4-3 with TRBJ2-1; tentatively, D is TRBD2 (5 bases). Germline lookup yields CDR1 LGHNA and CDR2 YSLEER. V was cut by 0 bases and J by 2 bases, with 11 bases left in between. CDR3 length: 16 amino acids. CDR3 sequence reads: CASSQDRGGAYNEQFF. The DNA of the CDR3 is TGCGCCAGCAGCCAAGATAGAGGAGGCGCCTACAATGAGCAGTTCTTC.

This clone appeared a few times. CDR3 coding DNA: TGTGCCAGCAGAATGACACTGAACACTGAAGCTTTCTTT. This sequence encodes CASRMTLNTEAFF. The rearrangement links TRBV6-5 to TRBJ1-1; D is unclear. V was clipped by 6 bases and J by 0 bases, with 8 bases between them. This CDR3 region has 13 residues. Germline CDR1 and CDR2: MNHEY and SVGAGI.

The chain uses TRBV5-4 and TRBJ2-5; TRBD2 matches at 7 bases. CDR3 length: 14 amino acids. Per germline, CDR1 SGHNT and CDR2 YYREEE (reference sequence). V lost 10 bases, J lost 4 bases, and 13 bases stayed unmatched. CDR3: CAFGLGGVGETQYF. For the CDR3, the DNA is TGTGCCTTCGGGTTGGGGGGGGTCGGAGAGACCCAGTACTTC.

This chain uses TRBV10-3 with TRBJ1-1; 7 positions match TRBD1. Germline V gene lookup returns CDR1 ENHRY and CDR2 SYGVKD. This CDR3 is 13 amino acids long. V lost 4 bases and J lost 5; bases outside the gene matches: 4. This CDR3 is CAISGQGDTEAFF. The DNA of the CDR3 is TGTGCCATCAGTGGACAGGGAGATACTGAAGCTTTCTTT.

The rearrangement joins TRBV4-2 to TRBJ2-2; 9 bases are a match to TRBD2. Germline CDR1 LGHNA, CDR2 YNFKEQ. The CDR3 sequence is 20 residues long. Trimming cost V 0 bases and J 0 bases; bases outside gene matches: 11. This CDR3 reads CASSQDLYGSGGSNTGELFF. The DNA of the CDR3 is TGTGCCAGCAGCCAAGATCTGTATGGTAGCGGGGGATCGAACACCGGGGAGCTGTTTTTT.

CDR3 in amino acids: CSVGRMGSNEQFF. The CDR3 nucleotides are TGCAGCGTCGGTAGGATGGGCAGCAATGAGCAGTTCTTC. The V and J genes are TRBV29-1 and TRBJ2-1; D not resolved. CDR1 and CDR2 (germline): SQVTM, ANQGSEA. The CDR3 sequence is 13 residues long. The V end lost 6 bases, the J end lost 6 bases, and 15 bases lay between the germline ends.

This chain joins TRBV7-6 and TRBJ1-1, with D possibly matching TRBD1 (5 bases). Between the trimmed V and J ends, which lost 4 bases and 4 bases, there was a span of 13 bases. The length of the CDR3 is 14 residues. CDR1 SGHVS and CDR2 FNYEAQ come from the germline V gene. CDR3 residues: CASSSLGGTTEAFF. CDR3 nucleotides: TGTGCCAGCAGCTCCTTAGGAGGGACCACTGAAGCTTTCTTT.

V gene TRBV19 combines with J gene TRBJ1-6, with TRBD1 matching over 7 bases. Germline trimming cut 3 bases from V and 8 bases from J; bases unmatched to any gene: 10. The CDR3 consists of 16 residues. The germline V gene has CDR1 LNHDA and CDR2 SQIVND (reference sequence). CDR3 nucleotide sequence: TGTGCCAGTAGTATCACCACAGGGGCGATGGATTCACCCCTCCACTTT. This translates into CASSITTGAMDSPLHF.

This chain joins TRBV29-1 and TRBJ2-7; possible D gene TRBD1, 6 bases. Germline CDR1 reads SQVTM; CDR2 reads ANQGSEA. Trimming removed 4 bases from V and 3 bases from J, with 13 bases in between. The CDR3 totals 13 residues. CDR3 sequence reads: CSVVAGAVYEQYF. The CDR3 region has the DNA TGCAGCGTTGTTGCAGGGGCGGTCTACGAGCAGTACTTC.

This clone was recorded only once. The V gene is TRBV5-1, the J gene TRBJ2-3; TRBD2 agrees at 12 bases. CDR1 SGHRS and CDR2 YFSETQ come from the germline V gene. V lost 3 bases, J lost 3 bases, and 2 bases stayed unmatched. This CDR3 has 15 amino acids. CDR3 DNA sequence: TGCGCCAGCAGCTACGGACTAGCGGGGACAGATACGCAGTATTTT. Translated, it gives CASSYGLAGTDTQYF.

The chain combines TRBV5-1 with TRBJ2-1; possibly TRBD1 for D (6 bases). The CDR3 length is 16 residues. Trimming took 0 bases from V and 0 from J, leaving 10 bases between them. Germline CDR1 reads SGHRS; CDR2 reads YFSETQ. CDR3 amino acids: CASSLVGASSYNEQFF. As DNA, the CDR3 is TGCGCCAGCAGCTTGGTGGGGGCGAGCTCCTACAATGAGCAGTTCTTC.

The V and J genes are TRBV20-1 and TRBJ2-5; a possible D gene is TRBD1 (5 bases). The CDR3 totals 11 residues. Germline values: CDR1 DFQATT, CDR2 SNEGSKA (reference sequence). V lost 8 bases and J lost 5, with 12 bases in between. The CDR3 coding sequence is TGCAGTCTATTATACAGGGAGACCCAGTACTTC. Amino acids: CSLLYRETQYF.

The chain employs TRBV9 and TRBJ2-3; 7 nucleotides match TRBD2. This CDR3 spans 16 amino acids. CDR1 is SGDLS and CDR2 is YYNGEE in the germline V gene. The V segment lost 0 bases and the J segment 0 bases; nucleotides outside the gene matches: 4. The CDR3 nucleotides read TGTGCCAGCAGCGTAGCCGGGGGGACTAGCACAGATACGCAGTATTTT. This codes for CASSVAGGTSTDTQYF.

The chain is built from TRBV5-5 and TRBJ2-7; weak D call: TRBD2 (5 bases). V shed 1 base and J shed 5 bases, with 22 bases lying between them. CDR1 and CDR2 (germline): SGHKS, YYEKEE (reference sequence). The CDR3 spans 17 residues. CDR3 DNA: TGTGCCAGCAGCTTGCCCGAAGGGAGATGGGTTAAGAACGAGCAGTACTTC. Protein sequence: CASSLPEGRWVKNEQYF. Filled out from reference TRBV5-5 and TRBJ2-7, the complete variable domain reads DAGVTQSPTHLIKTRGQQVTLRCSPISGHKSVSWYQQVLGQGPQFIFQYYEKEERGRGNFPDRFSARQFPNYSSELNVNALLLGDSALYLCASSLPEGRWVKNEQYFGPGTRLTVT.

The chain uses TRBV18 and TRBJ1-4, with D uncertain. Trimming removed 0 bases at V and 6 bases at J, with 5 bases between. Germline V gene sequence: CDR1 KGHSH, CDR2 LQKENI. The CDR3 runs to 13 residues. CDR3 sequence (DNA): TGTGCCAGCTCACCACCCACAGATGAAAAACTGTTTTTT. Translating gives CASSPPTDEKLFF.

V is TRBV4-1 and J is TRBJ1-5; 8 bases are a match to TRBD1. The V gene end was trimmed by 1 base and the J gene end by 2 bases; junction bases not matched to a gene: 1. The V gene's germline CDR1 is MGHRA and CDR2 YSYEKL. The CDR3 has 15 amino acids. CDR3 sequence reads: CASSQATGGNQPQHF. The CDR3 DNA reads TGCGCCAGCAGCCAAGCGACAGGGGGCAATCAGCCCCAGCATTTT.

This sequence joins TRBV18 and TRBJ1-4; D is possibly TRBD1 (6 bases). The V gene lost 0 bases and the J gene lost 6 bases, with 11 bases spanning the gap. CDR1 KGHSH and CDR2 LQKENI come from the germline V gene. The CDR3 has 15 amino acids. The CDR3 DNA reads as TGTGCCAGCTCACCACCGGGACATACTTATGAAAAACTGTTTTTT. Amino acids: CASSPPGHTYEKLFF. Full variable domain (rest looked up from reference TRBV18 and TRBJ1-4): NAGVMQNPRHLVRRRGQEARLRCSPMKGHSHVYWYRQLPEEGLKFMVYLQKENIIDESGMPKERFSAEFPKEGPSILRIQQVVRGDSAAYFCASSPPGHTYEKLFFGSGTQLSVL.

The CDR3 protein is CASSQGRGGLSEQFF. The CDR3 DNA sequence: TGTGCCAGCAGCCAAGGGCGGGGAGGCCTGTCTGAGCAGTTCTTC. The chain is built from TRBV3-1 (or the pseudogene TRBV3-2) and TRBJ2-1, with D possibly matching TRBD2 (6 bases). The germline V gene encodes CDR1 LGHDT and CDR2 YNNKEL (reference sequence). Trimming removed 1 base at V and 9 bases at J, with 16 bases between. This CDR3 has 15 residues.

This clone appeared once. The chain uses TRBV3-1 (or the pseudogene TRBV3-2) and TRBJ1-1; D might be TRBD1 (6 bases). The germline V and J ends were trimmed by 3 bases and 3 bases, with 11 bases remaining between them. CDR3 size: 14 residues. CDR1 is LGHDT and CDR2 is YNNKEL in the germline V gene (reference sequence). Here the CDR3 reads CASSQGAMDTEAFF. The CDR3, as DNA: TGTGCCAGCAGCCAGGGGGCGATGGACACTGAAGCTTTCTTT.

V is TRBV11-2 and J is TRBJ2-7; 8 bases fit TRBD1. This CDR3 spans 14 amino acids. Unmatched junction bases numbered 3, after V lost 0 bases and J lost 5 bases. Looked up from germline, CDR1 is SGHAT and CDR2 is FQNNGV. In DNA, the CDR3 is TGTGCCAGCAGCTTAGACGGGACAGGCGACGAGCAGTACTTC. It codes for CASSLDGTGDEQYF.